The source of this TCR beta chain is a study of cytomegalovirus exposure and HLA in healthy donors. As for the study in general: The 110 or so validation repertoires were produced on the same platform as the roughly 690 repertoires of the first cohort. This was reported in a later analysis. Study-level results: The dataset shows that most TCR sequences were rare, while some public TCRs occurred in many donors. A classifier reportedly called cytomegalovirus status with high sensitivity and specificity.

This clone was observed a handful of times. Its antigen is unidentified. The assay was immunoSEQ multiplex PCR, and TCRdb's table has in-frame clones only and misses some. This repertoire shows 70,000 to 95,000 clones, roughly 93% found once; its top ten account for 3.5% to 4%. V lost 8 bases to trimming and J lost 7 bases; unmatched junction nucleotides: 10. Germline assignment: CDR1 LNHDA and CDR2 SQIVND (reference sequence). This CDR3 contains 14 residues. The donors formed part of the roughly 120-subject validation cohort, distinct from the roughly 620-subject first cohort. Sequences were obtained from PBMCs. This clonotype was sampled from a woman in her twenties or thirties in good health and CMV-seronegative. The chain links TRBV19 to TRBJ1-2, with 10 bases lining up with TRBD1. CDR3 nucleotides: TGTGCCAGTGGCCGGGGACAGGGGTCGAGTGGCTACACCTTC. This translates into CASGRGQGSSGYTF.